The 22 T cell receptor beta chains in this list originate from one sample, sequenced in a study of breast tumors, draining lymph nodes, adjacent tissues. Samples came from axillary lymph nodes draining the breast cancer. Using its own MiXCR run on the multiplex PCR reads, TCRdb lists one record per CDR3 protein. The sample has fewer than 140,000 distinct CDR3 sequences, about 31% seen once. Sequenced: axillary lymph node tissue. These receptor sequences come from a female donor with breast cancer. Some clones in this sample may be carry-over from other donors' samples.

This clonotype has ten or more counts. The chain joins TRBV20-1 to TRBJ1-5; 8 bases are a match to TRBD1. The CDR3 spans 13 residues. The trim removed 4 bases at V and 5 bases at J, leaving 4 bases unmatched. Germline V gene data show CDR1 as DFQATT and CDR2 as SNEGSKA (reference sequence). This CDR3 is CSATGTGYQPQHF. CDR3 nucleotide sequence: TGCAGTGCTACCGGGACAGGATATCAGCCCCAGCATTTT.

In this sample, this clonotype turned up many times. For the CDR3, the DNA is TGCAGTGCTAGGGGACAGAGCTCTGGAAACACCATATATTTT. The encoded protein is CSARGQSSGNTIYF. The rearrangement links TRBV20-1 to TRBJ1-3; 7 bases align to TRBD1. The CDR3 is 14 amino acids. Losses at the gene ends were 3 bases for V and 0 bases for J; bases not matched to a gene: 2. Looked up from germline, CDR1 is DFQATT and CDR2 is SNEGSKA (reference sequence).

As for this clonotype: The final CDR3 position lacks the conserved phenylalanine or tryptophan, pointing to a likely read error. The chain employs TRBV20-1 and TRBJ1-2; D is possibly TRBD1 (5 bases). Germline V gives CDR1 DFQATT, CDR2 SNEGSKA (reference sequence). Trimming shortened V by 7 bases and J by 6 bases, and 18 bases separated the two germline ends. This CDR3 comprises 13 residues. The DNA of the CDR3 is TGCAGTGTCGCAATCGGTGGGGGGAATGGCTACACCCCC. It yields the protein CSVAIGGGNGYTP.

This clonotype was seen ten or more times. This rearrangement joins TRBV9 to TRBJ2-2; no clear D gene. Trimming removed 5 bases at V and 2 bases at J, with 16 bases between. CDR3 length equals 16 residues. Germline values: CDR1 SGDLS, CDR2 YYNGEE. The CDR3 here is CASSPTIGSNTGELFF. The CDR3 DNA sequence: TGTGCCAGCAGTCCTACTATTGGCAGTAACACCGGGGAGCTGTTTTTT.

The chain is built from TRBV20-1 and TRBJ2-7, with a tentative D call TRBD2 (6 bases). The CDR3 is made up of 13 amino acids. The germline V gene encodes CDR1 DFQATT and CDR2 SNEGSKA (reference sequence). V lost 5 bases and J lost 6, with 17 bases in between. CDR3 in amino acids: CSAGEAVASEQYF. The CDR3 bases are TGCAGTGCTGGGGAGGCAGTAGCTAGCGAGCAGTACTTC.

There are many counts of this clonotype. A much larger clone lies one base from this, so it may be a read error. This chain links TRBV2 with TRBJ2-5; 7 bases are shared with TRBD2. CDR3 length: 18 amino acids. Germline V gene data show CDR1 as SNHLY and CDR2 as FYNNEI. The CDR3 nucleotides are TGTGCCAGCAGTGAAGCGCGAAAGACTAGCAGGCAAACAGAGACCCACTACTTC. It codes for CASSEARKTSRQTETHYF.

This clonotype was recorded a few times. This clone may be a read error of a much larger clone one base away. The chain links TRBV13 to TRBJ2-1; D perhaps matches TRBD2 (7 bases). The CDR3 is 16 residues long. Trimming shortened V by 5 bases and J by 7 bases, and 21 bases separated the two germline ends. CDR1 and CDR2 (germline): PRHDT, FYEKMQ (reference sequence). DNA for the CDR3: TGTGCCAGCAGCCCACCAGGGGAAGCGGGACTTAATGAGCAGTTCTTC. Amino acids: CASSPPGEAGLNEQFF.

This clonotype was detected many times. One end of the junction does not line up with germline, which may come from a read error. The chain combines TRBV6-5 with TRBJ2-6; TRBD1 matches at 7 bases. Germline CDR1 and CDR2: MNHEY and SVGAGI. This CDR3 region has 16 residues. The DNA for the CDR3 is TGTGCCAGCAGTCACTCAGGGGGCTCTGGGGCCAACGTCCTGACTTTC. Its protein product is CASSHSGGSGANVLTF.

This clonotype was observed at least ten times. The J gene is TRBJ2-7, the V gene TRBV6-5; tentatively, D is TRBD1 (6 bases). The ends were cut back, 2 bases at V and 1 base at J, with 6 bases in the middle. There are 13 residues in the CDR3. Germline V gene sequence: CDR1 MNHEY, CDR2 SVGAGI. CDR3 amino acids: CASSYGQSYEQYF. In DNA form, the CDR3 reads TGTGCCAGCAGTTACGGACAGTCCTACGAGCAGTACTTC.

This clonotype was seen ten or more times. This rearrangement joins TRBV7-9 to TRBJ2-2; 7 positions agree with TRBD1. There are 16 residues in the CDR3. Trimming cost V 1 base and J 4 bases; bases outside gene matches: 6. Germline V gives CDR1 SEHNR, CDR2 FQNEAQ (reference sequence). CDR3 protein: CASSLEGALGTGELFF. Written as DNA, the CDR3 is TGTGCCAGCAGCTTAGAGGGGGCGCTTGGCACCGGGGAGCTGTTTTTT.

To note about this clonotype: This may arise from a read error, as a much more abundant clone is one base away. The chain joins TRBV20-1 to TRBJ1-5, with D possibly TRBD1 on 6 matching bases. The CDR3 loop spans 15 amino acids. Germline assignment: CDR1 DFQATT and CDR2 SNEGSKA (reference sequence). Trimming left V 1 base short and J 6 bases short, with 16 bases between. The CDR3 reads CSARVSTGLTQPQHF. The CDR3 region has the DNA TGCAGTGCTAGAGTTAGTACAGGGCTCACTCAGCCCCAGCATTTT.

The chain combines TRBV6-5 with TRBJ1-1; 7 nucleotides agree with TRBD1. The CDR3 is 14 residues long. V lost 4 bases, J lost 6 bases, and 8 bases stayed unmatched. Looked up from germline, CDR1 is MNHEY and CDR2 is SVGAGI. The CDR3 DNA follows: TGTGCCAGCAGTTCTTGGGACAGCGATTCTGAAGCTTTCTTT. It codes for CASSSWDSDSEAFF.

In DNA form, the CDR3 reads TGTGCCAGCAGCGGGTCCGGGACAGGCAGCTCCTATAATTCACCCCTCCACTTT. Its protein product is CASSGSGTGSSYNSPLHF. The chain recombines TRBV7-9 with TRBJ1-6; 8 bases agree with TRBD1. The junction had 9 bases not matched to a gene; V was cut back by 5 bases and J by 0 bases. The germline gives CDR1 SEHNR, CDR2 FQNEAQ (reference sequence). CDR3 length: 18 amino acids.

This clonotype was found many times. The chain has TRBV2 and TRBJ2-7; D may be TRBD1 (5 bases). This CDR3 has 14 residues. CDR1 is SNHLY and CDR2 is FYNNEI in the germline V gene. The ends were cut back, 4 bases at V and 4 bases at J, with 14 bases in the middle. The DNA of the CDR3 is TGTGCCAGCAGTGGTAGGGGCCCCCGTTACGAGCAGTACTTC. Its translation is CASSGRGPRYEQYF.

This clonotype appeared many times. This chain uses TRBV7-8 with TRBJ1-1; D is ambiguous. CDR1 and CDR2 from the germline V gene are SGHVS and FQNEAQ. Trimming shortened V by 1 base and J by 3 bases, and 6 bases separated the two germline ends. The CDR3 runs 13 residues. CDR3 amino acids: CASSLGRYTEAFF. CDR3 coding DNA: TGTGCCAGCAGCTTAGGACGGTACACTGAAGCTTTCTTT.

This clonotype showed up many times. V and J are TRBV20-1 and TRBJ2-7; D uncertain. This CDR3 contains 13 residues. The V gene's germline CDR1 is DFQATT and CDR2 SNEGSKA (reference sequence). Trimming removed 1 base from V and 3 bases from J, with 10 bases in between. The CDR3 sequence: CSARAPAGYEQYF. Written as DNA, the CDR3 is TGCAGTGCTAGAGCTCCAGCCGGCTACGAGCAGTACTTC.

This clonotype appeared many times. V is TRBV27 and J is TRBJ2-7; TRBD1 matches at 7 bases. The V and J ends lost 2 bases and 2 bases, in that order; junction bases with no gene match: 6. This CDR3 is built from 15 residues. Germline-derived CDR1 and CDR2 are MNHEY and SMNVEV (reference sequence). CDR3 bases: TGTGCCAGCAGTTTAGCGGCAGGGGGTCCCTACGAGCAGTACTTC. Its protein product is CASSLAAGGPYEQYF.

V gene TRBV5-1 combines with J gene TRBJ2-1, with 13 bases matching TRBD2. The germline V gene encodes CDR1 SGHRS and CDR2 YFSETQ. Trimming cost V 0 bases and J 8 bases; bases outside gene matches: 2. CDR3 length: 15 residues. Here the CDR3 reads CASSLGTSGSDEQFF. CDR3 coding DNA: TGCGCCAGCAGCTTGGGGACTAGCGGGAGCGATGAGCAGTTCTTC. The full variable domain, its missing parts supplied by reference TRBV5-1 and TRBJ2-1, is KAGVTQTPRYLIKTRGQQVTLSCSPISGHRSVSWYQQTPGQGLQFLFEYFSETQRNKGNFPGRFSGRQFSNSRSEMNVSTLELGDSALYLCASSLGTSGSDEQFFGPGTRLTVL.

CDR3 nucleotide sequence: TGTGCCAGCAGCCGGACAGGGGGCGTGCAGCCCCAGCATTTT. Translating it yields CASSRTGGVQPQHF. This chain uses TRBV28 with TRBJ1-5; 11 bases align to TRBD1. Germline CDR1 MDHEN, CDR2 SYDVKM. V was pared by 6 bases and J by 7 bases, with 5 bases of the junction left unmatched. The CDR3 length is 14 residues.

Remarks on this clonotype: Here the CDR3 omits its conserved ending phenylalanine or tryptophan, so a read error is the likely source. The chain couples TRBV7-9 to TRBJ1-2, with unresolved D. Trimming stripped 1 base from V and 4 bases from J, with 7 bases between. Per germline, CDR1 SEHNR and CDR2 FQNEAQ (reference sequence). The CDR3 spans 13 residues. The CDR3 sequence: CASSLGRTYGYTY. CDR3 bases: TGTGCCAGCAGCTTAGGACGGACCTATGGCTACACCTAC.

This clonotype was seen at least ten times. The genes are TRBV10-1 and TRBJ1-5; 8 bases match TRBD1. The V gene's germline CDR1 is WNHNN and CDR2 SYGVQD (reference sequence). V lost 5 bases to trimming and J lost 4 bases; unmatched junction nucleotides: 7. This CDR3 has 15 residues. The CDR3 reads CASSPWTGRNQPQHF. DNA of the CDR3: TGCGCCAGCAGTCCCTGGACAGGGCGGAATCAGCCCCAGCATTTT.

As for this clonotype: The junction departs from the called germline gene at one end, perhaps through a read error. The chain combines TRBV20-1 with TRBJ2-1, with 14 bases fitting TRBD2. Germline CDR1 reads DFQATT; CDR2 reads SNEGSKA (reference sequence). This CDR3 region has 22 residues. The CDR3 is CSARRELGTSGSTLSSYDEQFF. The DNA for the CDR3 is TGCAGTGCTAGAAGAGAACTCGGGACTAGCGGGAGTACCCTCAGCTCCTACGATGAGCAGTTCTTC.